The source of this T cell receptor beta chain is a study of breast tumors, draining lymph nodes, adjacent tissues. Overall study results and limits: That most tumor T cells come from lymph nodes remained unproven. Most tumor T cells seemingly derive from lymph node, then expand in tumor.

TCRdb reanalysed the multiplex PCR reads using MiXCR and keeps one entry per CDR3 protein. The repertoire holds under 350,000 distinct CDR3 sequences, with roughly 30% as singletons. Breast cancer patients provided tissue from their axillary draining lymph nodes. The CDR3 loop spans 14 amino acids. Germline V lookup: CDR1 SGHNT, CDR2 YYREEE (reference sequence). This clonotype was recorded once. Its antigen is currently unknown. A much larger clonotype is one base distant, so this may be a read error. This TCR derives from a female donor with breast cancer. Some clones in this sample may be carry-over from other donors' samples. This chain connects TRBV5-4 to TRBJ2-5; 7 nucleotides agree with TRBD2. The last part of the DNA fits TRBJ2-7 better; the J call may be wrong. Sequenced: axillary lymph node tissue. DNA for the CDR3: TGTGCCAGCAGCTTGTCCCGGGAGGTCGGCGAGCAGTACTTC. Translation gives CASSLSREVGEQYF.